This T cell receptor (beta chain) came from a study of cytotoxic CD8 clonotypes in ibrutinib-treated CLL. Study-wide results and limits: Rare overall, public clonotypes shrank or held steady under therapy.

Sequencing used immunoSEQ multiplex PCR; TCRdb keeps in-frame clones, though not all of them. The data show 150,000 or so clones, with 70% to 80% seen just once and around 13% held by the top ten. About this clone itself: As yet, its antigen is unknown.

Deletions cut 6 bases from V and 0 bases from J, with 23 bases between. In germline, CDR1 is LNHDA, CDR2 SQIVND (reference sequence). CDR3 length: 18 amino acids. The sequencing used PBMCs, collected after 12 months of ibrutinib treatment. This chain connects TRBV19 to TRBJ1-2; D unclear. The clonotype comes from a human donor with chronic lymphocytic leukemia. CDR3 amino acids: CASSPTYMDEFANYGYTF. CDR3 coding DNA: TGTGCCAGTAGCCCCACTTACATGGATGAATTCGCTAACTATGGCTACACCTTC.